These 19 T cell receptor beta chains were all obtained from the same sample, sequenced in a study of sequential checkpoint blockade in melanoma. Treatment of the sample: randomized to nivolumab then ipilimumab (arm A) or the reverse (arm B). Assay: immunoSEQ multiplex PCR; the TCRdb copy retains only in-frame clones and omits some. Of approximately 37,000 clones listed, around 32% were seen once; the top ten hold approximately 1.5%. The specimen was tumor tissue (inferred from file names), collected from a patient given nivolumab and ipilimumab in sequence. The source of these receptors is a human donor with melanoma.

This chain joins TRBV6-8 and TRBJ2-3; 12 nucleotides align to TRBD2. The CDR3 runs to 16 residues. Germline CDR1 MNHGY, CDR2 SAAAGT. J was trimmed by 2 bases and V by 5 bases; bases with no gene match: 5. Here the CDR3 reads CASSKGLAGSTDTQYF. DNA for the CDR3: TGTGCCAGCAGTAAAGGACTAGCGGGGTCCACAGATACGCAGTATTTT.

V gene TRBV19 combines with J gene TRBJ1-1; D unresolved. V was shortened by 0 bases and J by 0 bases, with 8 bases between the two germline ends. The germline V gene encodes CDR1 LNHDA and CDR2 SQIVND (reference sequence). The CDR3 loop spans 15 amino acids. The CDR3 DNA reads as TGTGCCAGTAGTATAGATCCTAACTTGAACACTGAAGCTTTCTTT. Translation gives CASSIDPNLNTEAFF. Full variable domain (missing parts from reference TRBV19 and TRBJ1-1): DGGITQSPKYLFRKEGQNVTLSCEQNLNHDAMYWYRQDPGQGLRLIYYSQIVNDFQKGDIAEGYSVSREKKESFPLTVTSAQKNPTAFYLCASSIDPNLNTEAFFGQGTRLTVV.

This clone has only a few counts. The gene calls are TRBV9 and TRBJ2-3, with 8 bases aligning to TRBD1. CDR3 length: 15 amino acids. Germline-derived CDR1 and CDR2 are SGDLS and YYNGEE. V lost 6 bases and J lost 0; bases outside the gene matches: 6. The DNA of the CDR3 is TGTGCCAGCAACCCCCGGACAGGGAGCACAGATACGCAGTATTTT. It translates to CASNPRTGSTDTQYF.

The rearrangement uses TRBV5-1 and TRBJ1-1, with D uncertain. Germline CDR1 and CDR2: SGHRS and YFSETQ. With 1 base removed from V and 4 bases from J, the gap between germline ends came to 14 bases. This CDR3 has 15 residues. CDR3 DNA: TGCGCCAGCAGCTTGTCAAGTACCAGCGGCACTGAAGCTTTCTTT. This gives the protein CASSLSSTSGTEAFF.

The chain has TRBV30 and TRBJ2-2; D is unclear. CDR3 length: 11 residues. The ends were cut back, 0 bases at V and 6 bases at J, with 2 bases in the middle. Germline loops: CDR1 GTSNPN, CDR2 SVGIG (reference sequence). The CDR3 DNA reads TGTGCCTGGAGTGTACCCGGGGAGCTGTTTTTT. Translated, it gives CAWSVPGELFF.

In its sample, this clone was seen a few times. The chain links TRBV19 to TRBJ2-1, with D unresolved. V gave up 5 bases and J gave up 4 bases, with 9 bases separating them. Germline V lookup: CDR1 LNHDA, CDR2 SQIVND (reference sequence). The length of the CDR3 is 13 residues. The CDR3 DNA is TGTGCCAGTAGTTCGGACGGTTACAATGAGCAGTTCTTC. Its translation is CASSSDGYNEQFF.

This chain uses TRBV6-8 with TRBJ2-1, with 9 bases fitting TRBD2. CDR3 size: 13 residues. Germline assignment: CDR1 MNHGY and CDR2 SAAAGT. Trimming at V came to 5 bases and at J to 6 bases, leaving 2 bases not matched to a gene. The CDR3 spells CASSMTSGNEQFF. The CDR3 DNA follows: TGTGCCAGCAGTATGACTAGCGGCAATGAGCAGTTCTTC.

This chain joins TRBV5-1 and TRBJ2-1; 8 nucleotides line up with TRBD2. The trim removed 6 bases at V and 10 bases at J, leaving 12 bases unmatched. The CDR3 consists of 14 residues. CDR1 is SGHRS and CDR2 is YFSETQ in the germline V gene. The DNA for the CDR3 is TGCGCCAGCACCCCGGGAACGGCGGGAGGAGAGCAGTTCTTC. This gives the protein CASTPGTAGGEQFF.

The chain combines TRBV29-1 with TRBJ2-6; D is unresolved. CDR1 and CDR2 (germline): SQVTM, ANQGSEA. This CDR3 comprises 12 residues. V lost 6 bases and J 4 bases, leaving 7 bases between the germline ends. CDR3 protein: CSVGYGANVLTF. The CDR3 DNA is TGCAGCGTGGGGTACGGGGCCAACGTCCTGACTTTC.

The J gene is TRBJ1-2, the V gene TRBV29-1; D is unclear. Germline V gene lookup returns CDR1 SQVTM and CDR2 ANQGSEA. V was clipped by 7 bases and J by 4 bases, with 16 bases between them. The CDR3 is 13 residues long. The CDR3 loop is CSAGLMFGYGYTF. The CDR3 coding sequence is TGCAGCGCTGGACTCATGTTTGGCTATGGCTACACCTTC.

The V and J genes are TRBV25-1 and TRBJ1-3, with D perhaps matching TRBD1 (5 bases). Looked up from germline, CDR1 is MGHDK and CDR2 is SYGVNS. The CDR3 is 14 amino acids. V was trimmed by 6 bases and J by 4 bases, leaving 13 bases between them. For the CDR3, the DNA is TGTGCCAGCAGCCTGGGGGGAGACGGAAACACCATATATTTT. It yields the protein CASSLGGDGNTIYF. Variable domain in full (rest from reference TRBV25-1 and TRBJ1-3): EADIYQTPRYLVIGTGKKITLECSQTMGHDKMYWYQQDPGMELHLIHYSYGVNSTEKGDLSSESTVSRIRTEHFPLTLESARPSHTSQYLCASSLGGDGNTIYFGEGSWLTVV.

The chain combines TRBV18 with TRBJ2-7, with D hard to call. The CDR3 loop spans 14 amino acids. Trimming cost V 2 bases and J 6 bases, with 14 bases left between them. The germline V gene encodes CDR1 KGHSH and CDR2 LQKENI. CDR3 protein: CASSPNSPSREQYF. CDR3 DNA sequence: TGTGCCAGCTCACCAAACAGCCCTAGTCGCGAGCAGTACTTC.

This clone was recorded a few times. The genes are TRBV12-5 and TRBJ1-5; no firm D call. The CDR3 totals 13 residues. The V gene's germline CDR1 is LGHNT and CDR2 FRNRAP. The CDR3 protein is CASSKGLDQPQHF. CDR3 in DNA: TGTGCCAGCTCTAAGGGTTTAGATCAGCCCCAGCATTTT.

The CDR3 bases are TGTGCCAGTAGTATGACAGGGGGGCTGACCAAAAACATTCAGTACTTC. It is translated as CASSMTGGLTKNIQYF. The chain links TRBV19 to TRBJ2-4; 9 positions agree with TRBD1. The CDR3 totals 16 residues. The trim removed 3 bases at V and 2 bases at J, leaving 5 bases unmatched. CDR1 and CDR2 (germline): LNHDA, SQIVND (reference sequence).

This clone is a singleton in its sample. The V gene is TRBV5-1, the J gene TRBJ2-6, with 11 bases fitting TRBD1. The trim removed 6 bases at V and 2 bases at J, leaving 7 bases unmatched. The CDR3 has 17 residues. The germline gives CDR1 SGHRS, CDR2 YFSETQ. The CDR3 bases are TGCGCCAGCACTCCCGGGACAGGGGGGACTGGGGCCAACGTCCTGACTTTC. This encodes CASTPGTGGTGANVLTF.

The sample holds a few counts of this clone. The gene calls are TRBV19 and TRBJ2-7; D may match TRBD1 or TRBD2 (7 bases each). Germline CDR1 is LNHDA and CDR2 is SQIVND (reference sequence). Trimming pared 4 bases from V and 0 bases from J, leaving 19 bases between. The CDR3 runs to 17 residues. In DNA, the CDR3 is TGTGCCAGTAGTACAGGGGGAGCGGGGACGGACTCCTACGAGCAGTACTTC. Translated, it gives CASSTGGAGTDSYEQYF.

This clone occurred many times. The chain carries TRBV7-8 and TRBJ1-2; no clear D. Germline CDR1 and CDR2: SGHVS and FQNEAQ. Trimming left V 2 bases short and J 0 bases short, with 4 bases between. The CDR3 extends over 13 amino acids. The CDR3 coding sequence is TGTGCCAGCAGCTTACTAGCTAACTATGGCTACACCTTC. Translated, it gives CASSLLANYGYTF.

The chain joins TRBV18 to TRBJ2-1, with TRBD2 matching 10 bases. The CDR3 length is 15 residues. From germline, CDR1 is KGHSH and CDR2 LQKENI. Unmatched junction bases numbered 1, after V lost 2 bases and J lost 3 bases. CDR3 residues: CASSPSSGSYNEQFF. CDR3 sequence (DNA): TGTGCCAGCTCACCATCTAGCGGGAGCTACAATGAGCAGTTCTTC.

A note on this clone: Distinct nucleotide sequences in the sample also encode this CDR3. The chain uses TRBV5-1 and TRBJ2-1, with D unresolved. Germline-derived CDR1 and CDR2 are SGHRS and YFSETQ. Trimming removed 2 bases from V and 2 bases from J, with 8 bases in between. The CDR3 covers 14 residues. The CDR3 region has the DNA TGCGCCAGCAGCTTTGGGGATGCCTACAATGAGCAGTTCTTC. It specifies CASSFGDAYNEQFF. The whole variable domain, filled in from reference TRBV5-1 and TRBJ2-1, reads KAGVTQTPRYLIKTRGQQVTLSCSPISGHRSVSWYQQTPGQGLQFLFEYFSETQRNKGNFPGRFSGRQFSNSRSEMNVSTLELGDSALYLCASSFGDAYNEQFFGPGTRLTVL.